Sequencing of this T cell receptor (beta chain) was carried out in a study of CD8+ T cells in alopecia areata. General study results and limits: Clonality exceeded that of normal scalp in lesional scalp, most notably in alopecia totalis/universalis.

The authors extracted RNA and reverse transcribed it into cDNA as the sequencing template. Sequencing was performed with immunoSEQ multiplex PCR; in TCRdb, only in-frame clones are kept and a portion is missing. The profile shows roughly 150,000 clones, 55% of them singletons. Concerning this clone itself: What it binds is not known.

This sequence originates from a human donor in good health. Material: CD4+ T cells sorted from blood.

The CDR3 sequence: CSVGLGTGISGANVLTF. The CDR3 bases are TGCAGCGTTGGGTTAGGGACAGGCATTTCTGGGGCCAACGTCCTGACTTTC. This chain joins TRBV29-1 and TRBJ2-6; 8 nucleotides line up with TRBD1. Trimming took 4 bases from V and 1 from J; bases not matched to a gene: 9. The length of the CDR3 is 17 residues. Germline loops: CDR1 SQVTM, CDR2 ANQGSEA.